This T cell receptor beta chain was retrieved from a study of CXCR3-negative and CXCR3-positive naive CD8 T cells. Study findings and constraints: TRBV-TRBJ usage was similar across naive CXCR3 subsets but distinct in memory cells. The TRB CDR3s that CXCR3-positive naive cells carried were more hydrophobic than those of CXCR3-negative naive cells.

UMI labels and 5' RACE were used to prepare the TRB cDNA libraries. Each CDR3 protein gets one entry in TCRdb, which reprocessed the 5' RACE reads and gives no DNA. Its table lists 75,000 to 100,000 distinct CDR3 sequences. As regards this clonotype: Its antigen is undetermined.

Naivety in CD8+ T cells corresponded to a CD45RO-CCR7+CD27+CD95- phenotype. The CDR3 totals 13 residues. Germline CDR1 is DFQATT and CDR2 is SNEGSKA (reference sequence). Sequenced: naive CXCR3+ CD8+ T cells from blood. As to subset: CD45RO-CCR7+CD27+CD95- naive CD8+ T cells expressing CXCR3 (TNR3+). The V gene is TRBV20-1, the J gene TRBJ2-1. The receptor was isolated from a human donor in good health. Some clones in this sample may be carry-over from other donors' samples. The CDR3: CSARDRGYNEQFF.